This T cell receptor beta chain was captured by sequencing in a study of T-cell memory formation after mild COVID-19. On the study more broadly: Largely, the TCR clusters proved donor specific. The study's findings and limits: In second-wave clones peaking day 37, SARS-CoV-2 specificity remained unconfirmed. The study detected some responding clones in pre-infection memory, suggesting cross-reactive memory joined.

On this clonotype: No antigen is known for it.

Trimming stripped 2 bases from V and 10 bases from J, with 12 bases between. Germline CDR1 is PRHDT and CDR2 is FYEKMQ (reference sequence). The CDR3 is made up of 14 amino acids. Libraries for TCRalpha and TCRbeta carried sample barcodes and unique molecular identifiers via 5'RACE. Each CDR3 protein gets one entry after TCRdb re-called the 5' RACE reads with MiXCR. The sample includes about 110,000 distinct CDR3 sequences, about a sixth of them seen just once. This TCR came from an adult woman who had mild COVID-19 (a few samples of this study predate the infection). Cell type and time point are not known. The J gene is TRBJ1-6, the V gene TRBV13; D gene unclear. The sequencing input was PBMCs or a T cell subset sorted from them (not recorded which). The CDR3 DNA is TGTGCCAGCAGCTTAAGGGAGCGAGGATCACCCCTCCACTTT. Protein: CASSLRERGSPLHF.